These 20 T cell receptor beta chains share one sample of origin, sequenced in a study of blood T cell repertoires in COVID-19. The table came from immunoSEQ multiplex PCR; TCRdb's copy has only in-frame clones and leaves some out. The data show almost 250,000 clones, with roughly 89% seen just once and around 4% held by the top ten. Material: PBMCs or T cells enriched from blood (not recorded which). Receptors were obtained from a woman aged 30 to 39 who had recovered from COVID-19.

J is TRBJ1-2 and V is TRBV5-1; weak D call: TRBD1 (5 bases). Trimming removed 4 bases from V and 0 bases from J, with 10 bases in between. CDR3 length: 14 residues. Germline CDR1 is SGHRS and CDR2 is YFSETQ. The CDR3 here is CASSPGGANYGYTF. The CDR3 coding sequence is TGCGCCAGCAGCCCGGGGGGTGCTAACTATGGCTACACCTTC. The whole variable domain, remainder taken from reference TRBV5-1 and TRBJ1-2, is KAGVTQTPRYLIKTRGQQVTLSCSPISGHRSVSWYQQTPGQGLQFLFEYFSETQRNKGNFPGRFSGRQFSNSRSEMNVSTLELGDSALYLCASSPGGANYGYTFGSGTRLTVV.

The chain combines TRBV7-9 with TRBJ2-1, with 8 bases identical to TRBD2. The V gene end was trimmed by 1 base and the J gene end by 6 bases; junction bases not matched to a gene: 14. This CDR3 has 18 amino acids. Germline V gives CDR1 SEHNR, CDR2 FQNEAQ (reference sequence). CDR3 in amino acids: CASSLGFREGERGNEQFF. The CDR3 DNA reads TGTGCCAGCAGCTTAGGGTTTCGGGAGGGGGAGAGAGGCAATGAGCAGTTCTTC.

This chain connects TRBV4-2 to TRBJ2-1, with 7 bases aligning to TRBD1. After removal of 5 bases from V and 5 bases from J, the junction contained 6 bases not matched to a gene. The CDR3 contains 14 residues. Germline V lookup: CDR1 LGHNA, CDR2 YNFKEQ. As DNA, the CDR3 is TGTGCCAGCAGCGCCCGGGACAGAAACAATGAGCAGTTCTTC. Protein sequence: CASSARDRNNEQFF.

V is TRBV28 and J is TRBJ1-1, with no clear D. The CDR3 consists of 16 residues. CDR1 is MDHEN, CDR2 SYDVKM, per germline. The V and J ends lost 3 bases and 0 bases respectively, with 14 bases between them. The CDR3 DNA sequence: TGTGCCAGCAGTTTGGCGTACAGCAGGATGAACACTGAAGCTTTCTTT. It yields the protein CASSLAYSRMNTEAFF.

This rearrangement joins TRBV7-6 to TRBJ1-2, with D unclear. V gave up 3 bases and J gave up 4 bases, with 15 bases separating them. Germline V gene lookup returns CDR1 SGHVS and CDR2 FNYEAQ. This CDR3 region has 15 residues. The CDR3 loop reads CASSFRPVDIYGYTF. The DNA for the CDR3 is TGTGCCAGCAGCTTTAGACCCGTCGACATCTATGGCTACACCTTC.

This chain links TRBV18 with TRBJ1-6; D gene uncertain. This CDR3 comprises 12 residues. V was clipped by 4 bases and J by 9 bases, with 7 bases between them. CDR1 and CDR2 from the germline V gene are KGHSH and LQKENI. The CDR3 region is CASSREGSPLHF. The CDR3 nucleotides read TGTGCCAGCTCACGGGAGGGTTCACCCCTCCACTTT.

This clone showed up just once. The V gene is TRBV6-5, the J gene TRBJ1-5; unclear D gene. Germline V gene data show CDR1 as MNHEY and CDR2 as SVGAGI. The V end lost 10 bases, the J end lost 5 bases, and 12 bases lay between the germline ends. This CDR3 has 12 amino acids. The DNA of the CDR3 is TGTGCCACCGGGGAATCCGATCAGCCCCAGCATTTT. This encodes CATGESDQPQHF.

This clone was counted once. The V and J genes are TRBV19 and TRBJ1-1, with D possibly being TRBD1 (6 bases). The ends were cut back, 3 bases at V and 3 bases at J, with 14 bases in the middle. The CDR3 length is 15 residues. The germline V gene has CDR1 LNHDA and CDR2 SQIVND (reference sequence). The CDR3 loop reads CASSIETGGDTEAFF. The DNA for the CDR3 is TGTGCCAGTAGTATTGAGACAGGCGGTGACACTGAAGCTTTCTTT. Full variable domain (outside the CDR3, taken from reference TRBV19 and TRBJ1-1): DGGITQSPKYLFRKEGQNVTLSCEQNLNHDAMYWYRQDPGQGLRLIYYSQIVNDFQKGDIAEGYSVSREKKESFPLTVTSAQKNPTAFYLCASSIETGGDTEAFFGQGTRLTVV.

This chain uses TRBV20-1 with TRBJ1-2, with no clear D. Germline assignment: CDR1 DFQATT and CDR2 SNEGSKA (reference sequence). Trimming removed 3 bases at V and 3 bases at J, with 11 bases between. CDR3 length equals 13 residues. The CDR3 DNA is TGCAGTGCTAGTCGAGTATCGCACTATGGCTACACCTTC. It encodes CSASRVSHYGYTF.

This chain uses TRBV9 with TRBJ1-1, with 10 nucleotides matching TRBD1. V shed 3 bases, J shed 2 bases, and the junction held 7 bases outside the gene matches. Germline assignment: CDR1 SGDLS and CDR2 YYNGEE. This CDR3 comprises 16 residues. In DNA, the CDR3 is TGTGCCAGCAGCGCCCGGGACAGGGGACTTAACACTGAAGCTTTCTTT. It is translated as CASSARDRGLNTEAFF.

This chain joins TRBV3-1 (or the pseudogene TRBV3-2) and TRBJ1-1; 8 positions match TRBD1. The CDR3 length is 16 residues. Germline CDR1 reads LGHDT; CDR2 reads YNNKEL (reference sequence). V shed 6 bases and J 0 bases; nucleotides not matched to a gene: 9. CDR3 residues: CASRGKTGGMNTEAFF. For the CDR3, the DNA is TGTGCCAGCAGAGGGAAAACAGGGGGGATGAACACTGAAGCTTTCTTT.

The V and J genes are TRBV19 and TRBJ1-1, with D possibly being TRBD1 (5 bases). The CDR3 is 14 residues long. Trimming took 6 bases from V and 0 from J, leaving 11 bases between them. The germline V gene has CDR1 LNHDA and CDR2 SQIVND (reference sequence). The DNA of the CDR3 is TGTGCCAGTAGCATCCAGGGCTTGAACACTGAAGCTTTCTTT. Encoded protein: CASSIQGLNTEAFF. Looking up the rest from reference TRBV19 and TRBJ1-1 gives the full variable domain: DGGITQSPKYLFRKEGQNVTLSCEQNLNHDAMYWYRQDPGQGLRLIYYSQIVNDFQKGDIAEGYSVSREKKESFPLTVTSAQKNPTAFYLCASSIQGLNTEAFFGQGTRLTVV.

DNA of the CDR3: TGTGCCAGCAGCTCCCGCACTGAAGCTTTCTTT. Translating it yields CASSSRTEAFF. The rearrangement joins TRBV7-9 to TRBJ1-1; D is unclear. This CDR3 has 11 amino acids. From germline, CDR1 is SEHNR and CDR2 FQNEAQ (reference sequence). V lost 4 bases, J lost 4 bases, and 4 bases lay in between.

The chain couples TRBV5-6 to TRBJ2-1; the D gene is possibly TRBD1 (5 bases). Germline-derived CDR1 and CDR2 are SGHDT and YYEEEE. Trimming removed 1 base at V and 13 bases at J, with 15 bases between. CDR3 size: 13 residues. Here the CDR3 reads CASSLLPQGVQFF. The CDR3 DNA follows: TGTGCCAGCAGCTTGCTCCCGCAGGGTGTTCAGTTCTTC. Looking up the rest from reference TRBV5-6 and TRBJ2-1 gives the full variable domain: DAGVTQSPTHLIKTRGQQVTLRCSPKSGHDTVSWYQQALGQGPQFIFQYYEEEERQRGNFPDRFSGHQFPNYSSELNVNALLLGDSALYLCASSLLPQGVQFFGPGTRLTVL.

The chain has TRBV6-5 and TRBJ2-7, with a weak D call TRBD2 (6 bases). The V end lost 5 bases, the J end lost 7 bases, and 18 bases lay between the germline ends. The germline CDR1 and CDR2 sequences are MNHEY and SVGAGI. This CDR3 has 14 amino acids. The CDR3, as DNA: TGTGCCAGCAGTCGGGACTTAATAGGAGGGGAGCAGTACTTC. Translating gives CASSRDLIGGEQYF.

This rearrangement joins TRBV5-1 to TRBJ1-4; D gene uncertain. Germline assignment: CDR1 SGHRS and CDR2 YFSETQ. This CDR3 is 16 amino acids long. Trimming took off 4 bases at V and 3 bases at J, with 16 bases between the two ends. The DNA of the CDR3 is TGCGCCAGCAGCCCCCAGACATGGGGAGCTAATGAAAAACTGTTTTTT. Its protein is CASSPQTWGANEKLFF.

The chain joins TRBV5-6 to TRBJ1-3; D gene ambiguous. Germline V gene lookup returns CDR1 SGHDT and CDR2 YYEEEE. The V end lost 5 bases, the J end lost 4 bases, and 22 bases lay between the germline ends. The CDR3 loop spans 17 amino acids. The CDR3: CASSPGSVESMGNTIYF. CDR3 bases: TGTGCCAGCAGTCCCGGGAGCGTCGAAAGCATGGGAAACACCATATATTTT.

The J gene is TRBJ1-5, the V gene TRBV7-6; D is unresolved. This CDR3 comprises 15 residues. CDR1 and CDR2 (germline): SGHVS, FNYEAQ. V was trimmed by 5 bases and J by 5 bases, leaving 16 bases between them. CDR3 sequence reads: CASSLEAVGDQPQHF. The CDR3 DNA reads as TGTGCCAGCAGCCTGGAGGCGGTGGGAGATCAGCCCCAGCATTTT.

The chain is built from TRBV27 and TRBJ1-2; D perhaps matches TRBD1 (5 bases). Trimming stripped 5 bases from V and 6 bases from J, with 13 bases between. CDR3 length: 13 amino acids. CDR1 is MNHEY and CDR2 is SMNVEV in the germline V gene (reference sequence). In nucleotides, the CDR3 is TGTGCCAGCAGTCACTCTCAGACAGATGGCTACACCTTC. Protein sequence: CASSHSQTDGYTF.

This clone occurred a few times. The chain uses TRBV5-1 and TRBJ2-1; 12 bases fit TRBD2. The V gene end was trimmed by 0 bases and the J gene end by 10 bases; junction bases not matched to a gene: 8. The CDR3 sequence is 16 residues long. Germline CDR1 reads SGHRS; CDR2 reads YFSETQ. Here the CDR3 DNA reads TGCGCCAGCAGCTTGGAACTAGCGGGAGGAGTATCCGAGCAGTTCTTC. As protein: CASSLELAGGVSEQFF.